The T cell receptor beta chain described here comes from a study of blood T cell repertoires in COVID-19. Study-level background: Both acute and convalescent COVID-19 samples were obtained from the United States, Italy and Spain. Sources were T cells, B-cell-depleted T cells, or PBMCs; the material itself was cDNA or gDNA.

The V gene's germline CDR1 is LGHDT and CDR2 YNNKEL (reference sequence). Trimming took 0 bases from V and 7 from J, leaving 12 bases between them. The CDR3 has 15 residues. In the source study's methods: Amplifying reference gene primers gave estimates of nucleated cell counts. TCRdb's table, derived via immunoSEQ multiplex PCR, lists solely in-frame clones and lacks some. Clonal size and the V and J genes are those of that table, whereas D and trimming came from the DNA. The sample lists some 410,000 clones, roughly 90% occurring once. Allocation to cohorts depended on clinical history reported by the participants.

The receptor comes from a woman younger than 45 with acute COVID-19. What was sequenced was PBMCs or T cells enriched from blood (not recorded which). This chain uses TRBV3-1 (or the pseudogene TRBV3-2) with TRBJ1-4; possible D gene TRBD1, 5 bases. CDR3 in amino acids: CASSQEGQGREKLFF. Here the CDR3 DNA reads TGTGCCAGCAGCCAAGAGGGGCAGGGTCGTGAAAAACTGTTTTTT.